A single T cell receptor (beta chain) is shown here with its context. This record comes from a study of OX40 agonist ivuxolimab in advanced cancers. The protocol was immunoSEQ multiplex PCR, while the TCRdb copy is restricted to in-frame clones and leaves out a portion. Of approximately 68,000 clones detected, about 87% appear once; the ten largest clones hold 4% to 5%. The germline gives CDR1 MDHEN, CDR2 SYDVKM. This CDR3 has 13 residues. V dropped 6 bases and J dropped 0 bases, with 5 bases sitting between them. The sequences come from CD4+ or CD8+ T cells sorted from blood, collected in a trial of the OX40 agonist ivuxolimab. The sequence was collected from an adult with an advanced solid tumor such as melanoma, head and neck, liver or kidney cancer. The V and J genes are TRBV28 and TRBJ1-4, with unresolved D. The CDR3 reads CASRYATNEKLFF. The CDR3 DNA reads TGTGCCAGCAGATATGCAACTAATGAAAAACTGTTTTTT.